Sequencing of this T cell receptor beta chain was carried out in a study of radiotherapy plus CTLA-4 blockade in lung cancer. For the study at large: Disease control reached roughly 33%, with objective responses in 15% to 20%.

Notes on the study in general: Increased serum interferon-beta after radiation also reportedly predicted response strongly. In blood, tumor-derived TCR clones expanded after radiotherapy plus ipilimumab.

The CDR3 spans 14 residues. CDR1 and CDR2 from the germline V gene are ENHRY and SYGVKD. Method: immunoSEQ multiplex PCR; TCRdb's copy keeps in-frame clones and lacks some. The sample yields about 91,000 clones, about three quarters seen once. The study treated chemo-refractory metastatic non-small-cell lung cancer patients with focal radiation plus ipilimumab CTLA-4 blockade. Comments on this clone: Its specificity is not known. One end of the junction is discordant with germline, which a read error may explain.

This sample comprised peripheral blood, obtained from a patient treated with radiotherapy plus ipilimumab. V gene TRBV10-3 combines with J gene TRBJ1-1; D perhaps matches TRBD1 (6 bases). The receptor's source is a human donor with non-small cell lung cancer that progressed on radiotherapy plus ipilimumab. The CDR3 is CASSYGGQNTEAFF. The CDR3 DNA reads TGTGCCAGCAGTTACGGGGGGCAAAACACTGAAGCTTTCTTT.